The rows below give T cell receptor beta chains drawn from one sample of a study of human T cells and chemical hapten exposure. TCRdb analysed the RACE reads with MiXCR anew, one entry per CDR3 protein. The sample has over 65,000 distinct CDR3 sequences, roughly 10% seen once. Sample: whole blood, taken in connection with sensitization to the hapten diphenylcyclopropenone (DPC). The receptors come from a woman between 50 and 59 years old with alopecia areata. Some clones in this sample may be carry-over from other donors' samples. Each CDR3 is given with its conserved first and last residue. D genes are given only for firm matches. The listing skips clone size in some rows; elsewhere it reads once, few, many or a size class.

>-|TRBV4-2|TRBJ2-3|many
TGTGCCAGCAGCCAAGACCGGGCAAACACAGATACGCAGTATTTT
CASSQDRANTDTQYF
>TRBD1|TRBV12-3/TRBV12-4|TRBJ2-5|-
TGTGCCAGCAGCAGGGGCCGCGCAGGGGGCCAAGAGACCCAGTACTTC
CASSRGRAGGQETQYF
>TRBD1|TRBV29-1|TRBJ2-7|-
TGCAGCGTTGGAGGACAGGAGCCTTACGAGCAGTACTTC
CSVGGQEPYEQYF
>-|TRBV3-1|TRBJ1-2|many
TGTGCCAGCAGCCAAGTATCCGGGGCCTCTAACTATGGCTACACCTTC
CASSQVSGASNYGYTF
>TRBD2|TRBV3-1|TRBJ2-3|-
TGTGCCAGCAGCCAATTAGCGGGGGGCCGTGCAGATACGCAGTATTTT
CASSQLAGGRADTQYF
>-|TRBV12-3/TRBV12-4|TRBJ2-5|many
TGTGCCAGCAGTTGGATGGGGCTTAGGACCCAGTACTTC
CASSWMGLRTQYF
>-|TRBV2|TRBJ2-7|many
TGTGCCATCAAACCTCGGCAGAGTTTCAGCGAGCAGTACTTC
CAIKPRQSFSEQYF
>-|TRBV12-3/TRBV12-4|TRBJ2-7|many
TGTGCCAGCAGCCCCGGCCCCAAAGGGCGTCTCGAGCAGTACTTC
CASSPGPKGRLEQYF
>-|TRBV9|TRBJ2-2|few
TGTGCCAGCAGCGAGTACAGGGTCCCCGGGGAGCTGTTTTTT
CASSEYRVPGELFF
>-|TRBV27|TRBJ2-5|many
TGTGCCAGCAGTTTACGGGGGTCGGGAGAGACCCAGTACTTC
CASSLRGSGETQYF
>-|TRBV5-6|TRBJ1-5|-
TGTGCCAGCAGCCCCGGACTTTACAATCAGCCCCAGCATTTT
CASSPGLYNQPQHF
>TRBD2|TRBV7-9|TRBJ2-5|-
TGTGCCAGCAGCTTAGCGCTAACTCGGGGGGACCAAGAGACCCAGTACTTC
CASSLALTRGDQETQYF
>TRBD1|TRBV19|TRBJ1-5|few
TGTGCCAGTACCGCGACAGGGAGCAATCAGCCCCAGCATTTT
CASTATGSNQPQHF
>-|TRBV18|TRBJ1-4|-
TGTGCCAGCTCAGCACCGAAGGGGGTATCTAATGAAAAACTGTTTTTT
CASSAPKGVSNEKLFF
>-|TRBV28|TRBJ2-7|few
TGTGCCAGCAGAGCAGTAGGCTACGAGCAGTACTTC
CASRAVGYEQYF
>-|TRBV7-8|TRBJ2-2|many
TGTGCCAGCAGCCGAATCCTTAACGGGGGGAACACCGGGGAGCTGTTTTTT
CASSRILNGGNTGELFF
>-|TRBV3-1|TRBJ1-2|many
TGTGCCAGCAGTACGACAGGAAGCTATGGCTACACCTTC
CASSTTGSYGYTF
>-|TRBV29-1|TRBJ2-1|few
TGCAGCGTTACCGGGTCCGGTGAGCAGTTCTTC
CSVTGSGEQFF
>TRBD1|TRBV6-5|TRBJ1-2|few
TGTGCCAGCAGTTACTCGAGAGGGGGCGCAAGAAAGGGCTACACCTTC
CASSYSRGGARKGYTF
>TRBD1|TRBV9|TRBJ1-2|few
TGTGCCAGCAGCGTCGACGACAGGGAAGCCTATGGCTACACCTTC
CASSVDDREAYGYTF
>TRBD2|TRBV2|TRBJ2-1|few
TGTGCCAGCAGTGAGGGTCGTGGCCTAGCGGGAGGGGTTGAGCAGTTCTTC
CASSEGRGLAGGVEQFF
>TRBD1|TRBV18|TRBJ2-7|few
TGTGCCAGCTCACCACCGGGACAGAATTACGAGCAGTACTTC
CASSPPGQNYEQYF
>-|TRBV6-5|TRBJ2-1|-
TGTGCCAGCAGGAGGACGGTGAGCTCCTACAATGAGCAGTTCTTC
CASRRTVSSYNEQFF
>-|TRBV9|TRBJ1-6|many
TGTGCCAGCAGCACCGCTGGCTCCTATAATTCACCCCTCCACTTT
CASSTAGSYNSPLHF
>-|TRBV29-1|TRBJ2-1|many
TGCAGCGTTGTAAATTACAATGAGCAGTTCTTC
CSVVNYNEQFF
>TRBD2|TRBV28|TRBJ2-2|few
TGTGCCAGCAGTGCCCCCGGGACTAGCGGGAGGGCCGGTGGGGAGCTGTTTTTT
CASSAPGTSGRAGGELFF
>TRBD1|TRBV27|TRBJ1-1|many
TGTGCCAGCCTAAGACAGGGAATGAACACTGAAGCTTTCTTT
CASLRQGMNTEAFF
>TRBD2|TRBV27|TRBJ2-1|once
TGTGCCGGCAGAGTTACTTTTGCTATAAGCCTAGCGGGTTCCAATGAGCAGTTCTTC
CAGRVTFAISLAGSNEQFF
>TRBD1|TRBV2|TRBJ2-3|many
TGTGCCAGCAGCGCAGGGGGTGATTCTAGCACAGATACGCAGTATTTT
CASSAGGDSSTDTQYF
>-|TRBV6-4|TRBJ2-1|many
TGTGCCAGCAGCGCGGGCCCTTACAATGAGCAGTTCTTC
CASSAGPYNEQFF
>-|TRBV27|TRBJ1-6|many
TGTGCCAGCAGTTTAGCCTATAATTCACCCCTCCACTTT
CASSLAYNSPLHF
>-|TRBV29-1|TRBJ2-2|many
TGCAGCGTTGATAGGGATCCCGGGGGATACACCGGGGAGCTGTTTTTT
CSVDRDPGGYTGELFF
>-|TRBV4-2|TRBJ2-1|-
TGTGCCAGCAGCCACAGACTTTCCTACAATGAGCAGTTCTTC
CASSHRLSYNEQFF
>-|TRBV7-3|TRBJ1-1|-
TGTGCCAGCAGCGGGACACGGACCTTAGACGACACTGAAGCTTTCTTT
CASSGTRTLDDTEAFF
>-|TRBV10-1|TRBJ1-1|many
TGCGCCAGCACGCCGCTGGGAGATGGGAAAAAAGGGGAAACTGAAGCTTTCTTT
CASTPLGDGKKGETEAFF
>-|TRBV12-3/TRBV12-4|TRBJ2-2|-
TGTGCCAGCAGTTTCCCCGGCACGAACACCGGGGAGCTGTTTTTT
CASSFPGTNTGELFF
>TRBD1|TRBV28|TRBJ1-2|-
TGTGCCAGCAGCCCTATCGGACAGGGGTATGGCTACACCTTC
CASSPIGQGYGYTF
>-|TRBV10-3|TRBJ2-3|-
TGTGCCATCAGTGAGTCGTCCCAGGCAGATACGCAGTATTTT
CAISESSQADTQYF
>-|TRBV11-2|TRBJ1-5|many
TGTGCCAGCAGCCCCGGCCCTAATCAGCCCCAGCATTTT
CASSPGPNQPQHF
>-|TRBV11-2|TRBJ1-1|-
TGTGCCAGCAGCTTAGTATGGGGGAACACTGAAGCTTTCTTT
CASSLVWGNTEAFF
>-|TRBV18|TRBJ2-1|-
TGTGCCAGCTCACCAGGCAGGGGGGTCAATGAGCAGTTCTTC
CASSPGRGVNEQFF
>TRBD2|TRBV3-1|TRBJ2-7|many
TGTGCCAGCAGCCAAGATCTAGGGCTAGCGGGAGGGCCCTACGAGCAGTACTTC
CASSQDLGLAGGPYEQYF